The 5 T cell receptor beta chains presented below share a single source sample, sequenced in a study of identical twins. TCRdb re-called the 5' RACE reads with MiXCR, one entry per CDR3 protein. Of a few hundred thousand distinct CDR3 sequences listed, approximately 16% are singletons. These same records also appear under a second study, on yellow fever vaccine responses in identical twins.

Sequenced: CD4+ T cells sorted from blood. The source is a young woman in good health.

This clonotype was counted many times. The chain carries TRBV7-8 and TRBJ1-1; D is unclear. The CDR3 totals 15 residues. The ends were cut back, 1 base at V and 1 base at J, with 10 bases in the middle. In germline, CDR1 is SGHVS, CDR2 FQNEAQ. This chain's CDR3 is CASSLDGFGNTEAFF. Here the CDR3 DNA reads TGTGCCAGCAGCTTAGACGGGTTCGGGAACACTGAAGCTTTCTTT.

This clonotype was seen more than once but under ten times. This rearrangement joins TRBV15 to TRBJ2-5, with 7 bases identical to TRBD2. With V trimmed by 4 bases and J by 1 base, 6 bases remained unmatched. There are 15 residues in the CDR3. Germline assignment: CDR1 LNHNV and CDR2 YYDKDF (reference sequence). DNA for the CDR3: TGTGCCACCAGCATCCAGCGGGGACCCCAAGAGACCCAGTACTTC. Protein sequence: CATSIQRGPQETQYF.

This clonotype occurred once. J is TRBJ2-6 and V is TRBV5-1; the D gene is possibly TRBD2 (5 bases). Trimming removed 0 bases from V and 0 bases from J, with 7 bases in between. This CDR3 spans 16 amino acids. Germline V gene sequence: CDR1 SGHRS, CDR2 YFSETQ. CDR3 sequence: CASSLGGISGANVLTF. In DNA, the CDR3 is TGCGCCAGCAGCTTGGGAGGGATCTCTGGGGCCAACGTCCTGACTTTC. The full variable domain, completed using reference TRBV5-1 and TRBJ2-6, is KAGVTQTPRYLIKTRGQQVTLSCSPISGHRSVSWYQQTPGQGLQFLFEYFSETQRNKGNFPGRFSGRQFSNSRSEMNVSTLELGDSALYLCASSLGGISGANVLTFGAGSRLTVL.

The chain has TRBV5-1 and TRBJ2-4, with TRBD1 matching 8 bases. With 2 bases clipped from V and 8 bases from J, the junction kept 6 bases outside the gene matches. Looked up from germline, CDR1 is SGHRS and CDR2 is YFSETQ. The CDR3 covers 14 residues. The chain's CDR3 is CASSFWTGTDIQYF. DNA for the CDR3: TGCGCCAGCAGCTTTTGGACAGGGACGGACATTCAGTACTTC.

This clonotype was picked up a small number of times. The chain is built from TRBV6-5 and TRBJ2-1; maybe TRBD2 (6 bases). V was shortened by 4 bases and J by 6 bases, with 16 bases between the two germline ends. CDR3 length: 15 amino acids. CDR1 MNHEY and CDR2 SVGAGI come from the germline V gene. The CDR3: CASSSPETRTNEQFF. In DNA, the CDR3 is TGTGCCAGCAGTTCCCCCGAGACTAGAACCAATGAGCAGTTCTTC.